This T cell receptor (beta chain) is drawn from a study of shared clonotypes between healthy human individuals. Clones were sequenced by immunoSEQ multiplex PCR, and TCRdb holds only the in-frame ones, with some missing. The sample has roughly 1.5 million clones; around 98% are singletons. V lost 6 bases to trimming and J lost 8 bases, with 14 bases between them. CDR3 size: 13 residues. Per germline, CDR1 MNHEY and CDR2 SMNVEV (reference sequence). This chain uses TRBV27 with TRBJ2-1; the D is unclear. The sample taken for sequencing was naive CD4+ T cells sorted from blood. The subset is: CD45RA+ positively selected. The sequence was collected from a man aged 25 to 40 in good health. The chain's CDR3 is CASRMPFGYEQFF. CDR3 sequence (DNA): TGTGCCAGCAGGATGCCTTTCGGGTATGAGCAGTTCTTC.